Listed below are T cell receptor beta chains from one sample, sequenced in a study of blood T cell repertoires in COVID-19. Sequencing used immunoSEQ multiplex PCR; TCRdb keeps in-frame clones, though not all of them. Here the sample spans 100,000 to 150,000 clones, 87% being singletons. What was sequenced was peripheral blood. These receptors all come from a woman aged 60-75 years with acute or convalescent COVID-19. Both conserved end residues are part of each CDR3. Not all rows give a size; the values are once, few, many and, for expanded clones, a class.

CDR3,size,V
CASSYKTMNTEAFF,.,TRBV11-2
CASSPGLAGGGDEQFF,.,TRBV27
CATSSPELAGFYNEQFF,.,TRBV15
CASSLREGLNNEQFF,.,TRBV5-1
CASRRRTANTEAFF,.,TRBV6-5
CASSQERDSGGNIQYF,once,TRBV4-1
CASSRTGEPYGYTF,.,TRBV6-6
CASSPPTGRTEAFF,.,TRBV6-5
CASSGGLGKDSEQFF,.,TRBV5-1
CASQGASYNSPLHF,once,TRBV6-5
CASSSGWSQGTEAFF,.,TRBV5-1